A single TCR beta chain is shown here with its context. Its antigen is currently unknown. Germline V gives CDR1 DFQATT, CDR2 SNEGSKA (reference sequence). Trimming took off 1 base at V and 9 bases at J, with 10 bases between the two ends. The CDR3 has 13 amino acids. Treatment of the sample: roughly ten-day PBMC culture with coronavirus spike peptide pools or control peptides (ViraFEST assay). The data were taken from a study of vaccination and CD4 T cells after COVID-19. Study overall: Six males and four females, two Hispanic, made up the convalescents. Cells received overlapping spike peptides from SARS-CoV-2, HCoV-NL63, HCoV-OC43 and HCoV-229E as stimulation.

With the Oncomine TCR Beta short-read assay, DNA from cultured CD4+ T cells was sequenced. Each CDR3 protein is one row after TCRdb ran MiXCR on the PCR reads. The table lists 9,000 to 13,000 distinct CDR3 sequences, 65% of them singletons. Study observations and caveats: A median about 83% of convalescent patients' SARS-CoV-2-reactive clones emerged only after vaccination. The study found median SARS-CoV-2-reactive clonotypes rising from about 20 to 38, not significantly.

The clonotype comes from a human donor who had recovered from COVID-19. The chain links TRBV20-1 to TRBJ1-6; tentative D call: TRBD1 (6 bases). The specimen comprised CD4+ T cells from blood, cultured in vitro, sampled before SARS-CoV-2 vaccination. The CDR3 loop reads CSARAGVSSPLHF. The CDR3, as DNA: TGCAGTGCTAGAGCAGGGGTGAGTTCACCCCTCCACTTT.